This T cell receptor (beta chain) stems from a study of blood T cells in healthy people across ages (dated by TCRdb to about 2015). Looking at the study overall: In model experiments, template switching captured about one uniquely barcoded TCR beta cDNA molecule for every two T cells. To track age-related changes in TCR beta repertoire diversity, the study relied on deep sequencing normalized with unique cDNA molecular identifiers. Four age groups were formed from the donors: young (average 16 years), middle-aged (approximately 42), aged (62) and long-lived (around 82). To avoid experimental bias, donors of different ages were distributed randomly across sequencing lanes. Two additional independent replicas of 1 million unique cDNA reads from the same blood draw were analyzed for two donors (one aged 18 to 29 and one aged 80 or older). Points the paper makes about the study in general: The long-lived group showed more naive CD4+ T cells, fewer expanded clones and increased TCR diversity than the aged group, suggesting age selection. The percentage of naive T cells measured by flow cytometry correlated strongly with observed TCR beta diversity. Since profiling was done on bulk unsorted PBMCs, naive and antigen-experienced compartments could not be conclusively compared. Because the CMV infection status of the donors was unknown, age-related changes in expanded clonotypes may potentially have been confounded. Estimates of total diversity based on one million sequenced T cells were considered lower bounds and underestimates. As age increased, observed TCR beta diversity per million T cells dropped in a roughly linear way, and a significant reduction was already evident by age 40.

The library came from 5' RACE. Instrument used: Illumina HiSeq 2500. A second PCR of roughly 6 to 12 cycles was performed with a sample-barcoded 5' primer and a J-beta primer mix. Each TCR beta cDNA molecule received a unique molecular identifier from a template-switch 5' adaptor carrying 12 random nucleotides. At least 2.5 million CDR3-containing paired-end reads were obtained from each sample. All of the RNA was converted into first-strand cDNA using the Mint cDNA synthesis kit, with a TRBC-specific oligonucleotide serving as the primer. All cDNA was treated with uracil-DNA glycosylase and then went through a first 18-cycle PCR with the universal primers M1SS and BC2_uni_R. On the study's bioinformatics: For normalization, 1 million high-quality reads, each with a distinct molecular identifier, were randomly selected from each sample. Reads with shared molecular identifiers were discarded instead of being binned into consensus sequences. CDR3 identification, clonotype clustering and error correction used MiTCR with a Q25 quality threshold and the strictest error-elimination algorithm. A nonparametric unseen species model using Euler transformation provided a lower-bound estimate of total TCR beta diversity. TCRdb redid the processing of the public reads, applying fastp at Q25 and MiXCR, and retained in-frame beta chains. Entries that share a CDR3 protein sequence are merged under the most common genes and DNA. The V and J calls, along with clone size, are taken from TCRdb and not from the paper's own processing. This sample comprises approximately 800,000 distinct CDR3 sequences, 46% of them detected only once. In total, the top ten clones hold about a sixth of the sample.

Notes on this clonotype: The target of this receptor is not known. Within one base of it there is no much larger clone, and no base qualities were kept.

The approximately 41 donors, aged roughly 6 to 95 years, were systemically healthy Caucasian individuals from Russia. Each donor gave approximately 9.3 milliliters of peripheral blood, collected into EDTA-treated Vacutainer tubes. PBMCs were isolated by Ficoll-Paque density-gradient centrifugation, with at least 7 million obtained per sample. Total RNA was extracted from PBMCs with Trizol reagent, with at least 6 micrograms obtained per sample. For every donor, flow cytometry on a PBMC aliquot measured the percentage of naive CD45RAhigh/CD27high T cells. Sequencing was done on a sample of blood. The receptor was derived from a man aged 80 or over in good health.

The DNA is as follows: TGTGCCAGCAGTTACCACGGAAACACTGAAGCTTTCTTT. This translates into CASSYHGNTEAFF. The rearrangement combines TRBV27 with TRBJ1-1; a confident D gene designation cannot be given. From the cysteine up to the phenylalanine, the CDR3 has a length of 13 residues. Only CDR3 DNA remains: 39 bases, in frame from the first base. V was cut back by 4 bases and J by 2 bases, leaving a gap of 8 bases between them. As encoded in the germline V gene (reference sequence), CDR1 is MNHEY while CDR2 is SMNVEV.